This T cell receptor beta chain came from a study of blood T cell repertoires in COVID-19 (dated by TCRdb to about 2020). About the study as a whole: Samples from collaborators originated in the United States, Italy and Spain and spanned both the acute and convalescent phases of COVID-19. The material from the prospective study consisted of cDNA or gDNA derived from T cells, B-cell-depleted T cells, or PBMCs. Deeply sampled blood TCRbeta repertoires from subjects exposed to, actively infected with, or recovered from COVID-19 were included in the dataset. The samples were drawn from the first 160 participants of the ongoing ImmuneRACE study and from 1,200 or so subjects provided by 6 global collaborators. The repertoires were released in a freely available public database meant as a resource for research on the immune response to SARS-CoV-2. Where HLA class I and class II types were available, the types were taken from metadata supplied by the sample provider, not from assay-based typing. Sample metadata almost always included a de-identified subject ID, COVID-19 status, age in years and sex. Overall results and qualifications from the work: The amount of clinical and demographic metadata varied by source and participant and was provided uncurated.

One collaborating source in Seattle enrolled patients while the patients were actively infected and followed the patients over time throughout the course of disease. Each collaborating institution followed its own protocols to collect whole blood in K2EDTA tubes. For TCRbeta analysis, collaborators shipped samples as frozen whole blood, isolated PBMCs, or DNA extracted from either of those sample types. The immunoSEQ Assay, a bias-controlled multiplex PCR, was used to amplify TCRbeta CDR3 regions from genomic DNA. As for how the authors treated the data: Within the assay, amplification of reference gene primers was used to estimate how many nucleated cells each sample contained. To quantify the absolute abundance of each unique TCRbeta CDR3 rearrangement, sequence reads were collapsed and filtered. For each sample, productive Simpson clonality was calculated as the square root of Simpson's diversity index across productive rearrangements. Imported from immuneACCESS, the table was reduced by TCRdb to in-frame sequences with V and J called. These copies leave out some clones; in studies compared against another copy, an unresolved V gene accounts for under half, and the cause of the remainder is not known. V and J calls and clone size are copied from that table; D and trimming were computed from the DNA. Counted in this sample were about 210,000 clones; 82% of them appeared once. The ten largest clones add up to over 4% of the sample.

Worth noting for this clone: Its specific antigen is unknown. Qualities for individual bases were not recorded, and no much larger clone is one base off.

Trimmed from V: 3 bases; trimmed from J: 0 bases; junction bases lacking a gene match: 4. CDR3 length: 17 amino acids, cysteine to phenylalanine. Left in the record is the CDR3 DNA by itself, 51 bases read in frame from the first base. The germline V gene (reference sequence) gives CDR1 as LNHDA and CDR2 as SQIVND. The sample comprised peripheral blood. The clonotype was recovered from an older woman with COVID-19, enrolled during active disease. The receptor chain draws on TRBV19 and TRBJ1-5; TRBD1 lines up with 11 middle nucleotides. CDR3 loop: CASSMGQGVASNQPQHF. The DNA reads TGTGCCAGTAGTATGGGACAGGGGGTGGCTAGCAATCAGCCCCAGCATTTT.